This T cell receptor (beta chain) was observed in a study of human T cells and chemical hapten exposure (dated by TCRdb to the early 2020s). For the wider study: Libraries were pooled for sequencing, and variation in per-sample TCR yields was attributed mainly to small differences in library volumes within the pool. Peripheral blood TCR repertoire changes were tracked in vivo in alopecia patients during primary and secondary sensitization to the hapten diphenylcyclopropenone (DPC). From each blood RNA sample, both TCR alpha and TCR beta chains were sequenced.

There are many counts of this clonotype. Its antigen is unknown. Base-call qualities are not available, and no considerably larger clone is one nucleotide away. The method was RACE. Reads for this sample came from a NextSeq 500. During library preparation, unique molecular identifiers were attached to individual cDNA molecules so that TCRs could be counted quantitatively and reproducibly. As for the authors' bioinformatics: Samples had a median of around 92,000 TCRs, with a range from roughly 20,000 to 690,600. V, J and CDR3 annotation of the TCR reads was performed with the Decombinator software suite. Every sample was subsampled to the same number of TCRs (28,000) for the PS versus PT1 abundance plots. TCRs were defined as expanded if absent before sensitization and observed at least eight times at the 2-week time point. The public reads were run again by TCRdb, first through fastp at Q25 and then through MiXCR, and only productive beta chains were kept. One record per CDR3 amino acid sequence lists the most common genes and DNA. It is TCRdb's table, rather than the study itself, that gives the V and J calls and clone size. The sample has tens of thousands of distinct CDR3 sequences on record, around 5% of them singletons. The ten largest make up about 13% of the sample.

Study-wide conclusions, independent of this receptor: After repeated subsampling, the strength of the expansion versus patch-test correlation and the threshold at which it became significant changed. No change with DPC sensitization was found in the number of TCRs above 1 in 1000 frequency, and no evidence of global repertoire structure alterations was found.

The time point label for this specimen denotes: healthy volunteer bleed at 6 weeks. Total RNA was extracted from unfractionated whole blood collected in Tempus Blood RNA tubes. Four or five healthy volunteers acted as controls for TCR sequencing and had blood drawn at day 0, 2 weeks and 6 weeks. The sample taken for sequencing was whole blood. The TCR was taken from a human donor in good health. Some clones in this sample may be carry-over from other donors' samples.

The CDR3 region has the sequence CASSQDTGGGFYEQYF. The bases are TGTGCCAGCAGCCAAGATACGGGGGGAGGATTCTACGAGCAGTACTTC. Here the chain combines TRBV4-2 and TRBJ2-7; the junction holds 7 bases that match TRBD2. As encoded in the germline V gene, CDR1 is LGHNA while CDR2 is YNFKEQ. Unmatched junction bases come to 8, with V trimmed by 0 bases and J by 3 bases. The CDR3 spans 16 residues, from the cysteine through the phenylalanine. Only the CDR3 part of the read is kept: 48 bases, read in frame from the first base.